Below are 14 T cell receptor beta chains sequenced from a single sample in a study of T cell repertoires in aging, cancer and after chemotherapy. Multiplex touch-down PCR with TRB-A/B primers amplified rearranged V-D-J TRB sequences. TCRdb reanalysed the multiplex PCR reads using MiXCR and keeps one entry per CDR3 protein. The sample includes approximately 8,400 distinct CDR3 sequences, less than 35% of them seen just once. Peripheral blood genomic DNA, not sorted cells or RNA, was the template. Sequenced: blood. The receptors stem from a human donor in good health.

The chain employs TRBV6-5 and TRBJ1-6; D is perhaps TRBD1 (6 bases). Between the trimmed V and J ends, which lost 6 bases and 6 bases, there was a span of 18 bases. This CDR3 has 16 residues. The germline CDR1 and CDR2 sequences are MNHEY and SVGAGI. CDR3 in amino acids: CASRTERQVTNSPLHF. The CDR3 nucleotides are TGTGCCAGCAGGACTGAACGACAGGTAACTAATTCACCCCTCCACTTT.

There are a few counts of this clonotype. The chain links TRBV19 to TRBJ1-5; D is unclear. Per germline, CDR1 LNHDA and CDR2 SQIVND (reference sequence). This CDR3 is 13 amino acids long. Trimming cost V 5 bases and J 7 bases, with 12 bases left between them. The CDR3 DNA follows: TGTGCCAGTAGTCTGTTCCCTAGGCAGCCCCAGCATTTT. It translates to CASSLFPRQPQHF.

The rearrangement uses TRBV12-3 or TRBV12-4 and TRBJ1-1; TRBD1 is a possible D gene (6 bases). The CDR3 covers 14 residues. V dropped 8 bases and J dropped 2 bases, with 15 bases sitting between them. The CDR3 nucleotides are TGTGCCAGCCTATACAGGGTAGGAAACACTGAAGCTTTCTTT. This codes for CASLYRVGNTEAFF.

V and J are TRBV4-3 and TRBJ2-3; D unclear. Trimming pared 2 bases from V and 2 bases from J, leaving 2 bases between. Germline V gene sequence: CDR1 LGHNA, CDR2 YSLEER. This CDR3 has 12 amino acids. The CDR3 nucleotides are TGCGCCAGCAGCCAAAACACAGATACGCAGTATTTT. It yields the protein CASSQNTDTQYF.

A single count supports this clonotype. V gene TRBV7-2 combines with J gene TRBJ1-5; maybe TRBD1 (6 bases). The V and J ends lost 1 base and 5 bases respectively, with 12 bases between them. CDR1 is SGHTA and CDR2 is FQGNSA in the germline V gene. This CDR3 has 15 amino acids. CDR3 sequence reads: CASSLEGRGDQPQHF. Here the CDR3 DNA reads TGTGCCAGCAGCTTAGAAGGGAGGGGGGATCAGCCCCAGCATTTT.

CDR3 sequence (DNA): TGTGCCAGCAGTTTCGGGCGGCTCGATGAGCAGTTCTTC. This translates into CASSFGRLDEQFF. The chain combines TRBV27 with TRBJ2-1; D call uncertain. The CDR3 contains 13 residues. Germline V lookup: CDR1 MNHEY, CDR2 SMNVEV (reference sequence). Trimming pared 3 bases from V and 8 bases from J, leaving 11 bases between.

This chain connects TRBV19 to TRBJ1-5; possibly TRBD1 for D (5 bases). In germline, CDR1 is LNHDA, CDR2 SQIVND (reference sequence). V was clipped by 6 bases and J by 0 bases, with 12 bases between them. The CDR3 is 15 amino acids. CDR3 nucleotides: TGTGCCAGTAGACCCTCGGGGGGTAGCAATCAGCCCCAGCATTTT. Residues: CASRPSGGSNQPQHF.

The chain joins TRBV27 to TRBJ2-7, with D perhaps TRBD2 (6 bases). The germline V gene encodes CDR1 MNHEY and CDR2 SMNVEV (reference sequence). Between the trimmed V and J ends, which lost 5 bases and 0 bases, there was a span of 17 bases. There are 16 residues in the CDR3. The DNA of the CDR3 is TGTGCCAGCAGTAAGACGATGGGACTCCTCTCCTACGAGCAGTACTTC. This translates into CASSKTMGLLSYEQYF.

This clonotype came up a few times. The chain has TRBV5-4 and TRBJ2-5, with 7 bases identical to TRBD1. The CDR3 contains 14 residues. From germline, CDR1 is SGHNT and CDR2 YYREEE (reference sequence). Losses at the gene ends were 3 bases for V and 5 bases for J; bases not matched to a gene: 7. DNA for the CDR3: TGTGCCAGCAGCTCACAGGGGTTCCTGGAGACCCAGTACTTC. It yields the protein CASSSQGFLETQYF.

This clonotype came up a few times. V usage is TRBV5-6 and J usage is TRBJ2-7, with no clear D. CDR3 length: 15 residues. Germline assignment: CDR1 SGHDT and CDR2 YYEEEE. Trimming cost V 5 bases and J 1 base, with 16 bases left between them. CDR3 nucleotides: TGTGCCAGCAGTTACTGGTTGGTGGGGTCCTACGAGCAGTACTTC. Translating gives CASSYWLVGSYEQYF.

J is TRBJ2-3 and V is TRBV6-5; no clear D. V was pared by 4 bases and J by 2 bases, with 7 bases between. The CDR3 is 13 residues long. Per the germline V gene, CDR1 is MNHEY and CDR2 is SVGAGI. The CDR3 DNA reads TGTGCCAGCAGTTTACGATACACAGATACGCAGTATTTT. This codes for CASSLRYTDTQYF.

The chain is built from TRBV7-2 and TRBJ2-7; possibly TRBD2 for D (7 bases). This CDR3 has 16 residues. In germline, CDR1 is SGHTA, CDR2 FQGNSA. With 4 bases removed from V and 5 bases from J, the gap between germline ends came to 21 bases. CDR3 sequence (DNA): TGTGCCAGCAGCTCTACTCCGGGGGGCCGGAGGAACGAGCAGTACTTC. This gives the protein CASSSTPGGRRNEQYF.

The genes are TRBV6-5 and TRBJ2-4; 7 bases agree with TRBD2. The germline V gene has CDR1 MNHEY and CDR2 SVGAGI. The V and J ends lost 4 bases and 1 base, in that order; junction bases with no gene match: 10. The CDR3 runs 17 residues. CDR3 nucleotides: TGTGCCAGCAGTTCCAACAGAGGGGAGGGGGCCAAAAACATTCAGTACTTC. Protein: CASSSNRGEGAKNIQYF.

This clonotype occurred a few times. This chain links TRBV5-5 with TRBJ2-2; the D gene is possibly TRBD2 (5 bases). The germline V and J ends were trimmed by 7 bases and 5 bases, with 12 bases remaining between them. The CDR3 loop spans 13 amino acids. The germline CDR1 and CDR2 sequences are SGHKS and YYEKEE (reference sequence). CDR3 in DNA: TGTGCCAGCCGATCAACTAGTACCGGGGAGCTGTTTTTT. Its protein is CASRSTSTGELFF.